This T cell receptor beta chain stems from a study of T cells in Graves' hyperthyroidism and ophthalmopathy. Findings and caveats of the study: In the analysis, a 13 V-J model separated ophthalmopathy from stable hyperthyroidism. Appearing also in blood were most of the thyroid clonotypes expanded above 0.001.

The source material, RNA transcripts, was used to amplify TCR beta CDR3 regions. Using the HTBI primer set, a first-round RT-PCR was run on the TCR CDR3. TCRdb fed the multiplex PCR reads into MiXCR, producing one record per CDR3 protein. In the table there are approximately 250,000 distinct CDR3 sequences, about 24% of which are singletons. Patients with uncontrolled infections, other autoimmune diseases, pregnancy or lactation were excluded. PBMCs were sourced from around 10 ml fresh peripheral blood. Notes on this clonotype: The antigen is undetermined.

Sequenced sample: blood. This clonotype originated in a woman aged 40 to 50 with Graves' ophthalmopathy.

CDR3 protein: CASGRQGSTRRNTEAFF. In DNA, the CDR3 is TGTGCCAGCGGTAGACAGGGGTCGACTAGAAGGAACACTGAAGCTTTCTTT. The chain is built from TRBV6-4 and TRBJ1-1, with 8 bases lining up with TRBD1. This CDR3 is 17 amino acids long. V shed 8 bases and J 1 base; nucleotides not matched to a gene: 15. Germline CDR1 and CDR2: MRHNA and SNTAGT.